Listed below are T cell receptor beta chains from one sample, sequenced in a study of radiotherapy plus CTLA-4 blockade in lung cancer. The table came from immunoSEQ multiplex PCR; TCRdb's copy has only in-frame clones and leaves some out. The table includes tens of thousands of clones, approximately 84% detected once. The starting material was peripheral blood, obtained from a patient treated with radiotherapy plus ipilimumab. The receptor source for this set is a human donor with non-small cell lung cancer whose response to radiotherapy plus ipilimumab could not be evaluated. Each CDR3 is given with its conserved first and last residue. The D gene is left open where the match is weak. The size of a clone is reported for some rows only, either as once, few or many, or as a class for expanded clones.

J gene	clone size	D gene	V gene	CDR3 DNA	CDR3 protein
TRBJ1-1	medium-sized	TRBD1	TRBV30	TGTGCCTGGAGTGTTTTCGCAGGGGGCGATAAGAATCCAGCTTTCTTT	CAWSVFAGGDKNPAFF
TRBJ2-1	few	.	TRBV5-6	TGTGCCAGCAGCTTGGTCTTGGAGAGCTCCTACAATGAGCAGTTCTTC	CASSLVLESSYNEQFF
TRBJ2-1	.	.	TRBV7-7	TGTGCTAGCAGTTTCGACTTAGTCTCCTACAATGAGCAGTTCTTC	CASSFDLVSYNEQFF
TRBJ1-2	.	.	TRBV9	TGTGCCAGCAGCTTAATTTGGGGCTCCCGGGATGGCTACACCTTC	CASSLIWGSRDGYTF
TRBJ2-3	.	TRBD2	TRBV19	TGTGCCAGTAGAAGCGGGAGGGCCGGTGCAGATACGCAGTATTTT	CASRSGRAGADTQYF
TRBJ2-5	.	TRBD1	TRBV5-1	TGCGCCAGCAGCCAACAGGGGGCTTGGGAGACCCAGTACTTC	CASSQQGAWETQYF
TRBJ2-1	.	TRBD2	TRBV10-1	TGCGCCACCCCCACAACCGGGACTAGCGGGAGGCCGAGCTCCTACAATGAGCAGTTCTTC	CATPTTGTSGRPSSYNEQFF
TRBJ2-5	.	TRBD2	TRBV29-1	TGCAGCGTTCTCGGGACTAGCTTAGAGACCCAGTACTTC	CSVLGTSLETQYF
TRBJ2-3	.	TRBD2	TRBV7-2	TGTGCCAGCAGCTTAGTGGGTGGGACTAGCGGGCTCCCGGGGTATTTT	CASSLVGGTSGLPGYF
TRBJ2-1	.	TRBD1	TRBV7-8	TGTGCCAGCAGCCAAAAGGGACAGATAAATGAGCAGTTCTTC	CASSQKGQINEQFF
TRBJ1-5	.	.	TRBV6-1	TGTGCCAGCAGTGAAGCGGCAGGGGCCAGCAATCAGCCCCAGCATTTT	CASSEAAGASNQPQHF
TRBJ2-3	.	TRBD2	TRBV7-2	TGTGCCAGCAGCCAGACTCTACAGCGGGAGGGCTTGACAGATACGCAGTATTTT	CASSQTLQREGLTDTQYF
TRBJ1-1	.	.	TRBV28	TGTGCCAGCAGTTCCCCCTCGGGGGGAGGGAACACTGAAGCTTTCTTT	CASSSPSGGGNTEAFF
TRBJ1-1	.	TRBD1	TRBV19	TGTGCCAGTAGTAGCCTCCGGGACAGGGTAACTGAAGCTTTCTTT	CASSSLRDRVTEAFF
TRBJ2-1	.	.	TRBV5-6	TGTGCCAGCAGCTTCGGGAACAATGAGCAGTTCTTC	CASSFGNNEQFF
TRBJ2-7	once	.	TRBV6-6	TGTGCCAGCAGTTCCGGGCCCGAGGGGGACGAGCAGTACTTC	CASSSGPEGDEQYF
TRBJ1-2	.	.	TRBV5-4	TGTGCCAGCAGCTTGGTTGGAGCTAACTATGGCTACACCTTC	CASSLVGANYGYTF
TRBJ2-1	.	TRBD2	TRBV9	TGTGCCAGCAGCGCCCGGATCTGGGCTAGCGGGATCTACAATGAGCAGTTCTTC	CASSARIWASGIYNEQFF
TRBJ2-1	.	TRBD2	TRBV4-3	TGCGCCAGCAGCCAACTACAGCGGGAGAGGGATGAGCAGTTCTTC	CASSQLQRERDEQFF
TRBJ2-5	.	TRBD2	TRBV7-2	TGTGCCAGCAGCTTCATAGCGGGAGGGCCCCAAGAGACCCAGTACTTC	CASSFIAGGPQETQYF
TRBJ1-5	.	.	TRBV21-1	TGTGCCAGCAGCATCCTCCCCCACAGGGGAGGAAGCAATCAGCCCCAGCATTTT	CASSILPHRGGSNQPQHF
TRBJ2-7	.	.	TRBV28	TGTGCCAGCAGTCGCCGGCAGGGAAGTGGCTACGAGCAGTACTTC	CASSRRQGSGYEQYF
TRBJ2-2	.	.	TRBV6-5	TGTGCCAGCAGTTACTCTTTCCAGGGGGGCACCGGGGAGCTGTTTTTT	CASSYSFQGGTGELFF
TRBJ2-7	.	.	TRBV28	TGTGCCAGCAGTTTGAGTCACGAGCAGTACTTC	CASSLSHEQYF
TRBJ2-1	.	TRBD2	TRBV7-2	TGTGCCAGCAGCTTCGGCCCTAGCGGGAATTACAATGAGCAGTTCTTC	CASSFGPSGNYNEQFF
TRBJ2-2	.	.	TRBV5-1	TGCGCCAGCAGCTTTTTGCGCGGGACGAACACCGGGGAGCTGTTTTTT	CASSFLRGTNTGELFF
TRBJ2-7	.	.	TRBV10-2	TGCGCCAGCAAACCTTCCGACGACTACGAGCAGTACTTC	CASKPSDDYEQYF
TRBJ1-1	.	.	TRBV11-2	TGTGCCAGCAGCCAACAGGAGAACACTGAAGCTTTCTTT	CASSQQENTEAFF
TRBJ2-7	.	TRBD1	TRBV18	TGTGCCAGCTCCCTAACGGACAGGCAAGAAGAGCAGTACTTC	CASSLTDRQEEQYF
TRBJ2-3	.	TRBD2	TRBV15	TGTGCCACCAGCAGAGATGGCGGTGGGAGGGCCAAGACAGATACGCAGTATTTT	CATSRDGGGRAKTDTQYF
TRBJ2-1	.	.	TRBV28	TGTGCCAGCGGCCCCTCGCGACTAACCCCCTCCTACAATGAGCAGTTCTTC	CASGPSRLTPSYNEQFF
TRBJ1-2	.	.	TRBV28	TGTGCCGTAAGGCGGGTGGACTATGGCTACACCTTC	CAVRRVDYGYTF
TRBJ2-1	.	TRBD2	TRBV7-3	TGTGCCAGCAGTTTGGGACTAGGCAATGAGCAGTTCTTC	CASSLGLGNEQFF
TRBJ2-3	once	.	TRBV7-2	TGTGCCAGCAGCTTAGGCCAGGTCACAGATACGCAGTATTTT	CASSLGQVTDTQYF
TRBJ1-4	.	TRBD1	TRBV28	TGTGCCAGCAGCCCATCCGGGACAGGGGATGAAAAACTGTTTTTT	CASSPSGTGDEKLFF
TRBJ1-3	.	.	TRBV7-2	TGTGCCAGCAGCTTAGGTGCGGGGAGCTCTGGAAACACCATATATTTT	CASSLGAGSSGNTIYF
TRBJ2-3	few	.	TRBV4-3	TGCGCCAGCAGCCAAGCTTGGACTAGCACAGATACGCAGTATTTT	CASSQAWTSTDTQYF
TRBJ2-3	.	TRBD1	TRBV27	TGTGCCAGCAGTTTATCTTGGACAGGGGTCGGTAATACGCAGTATTTT	CASSLSWTGVGNTQYF
TRBJ1-2	.	TRBD1	TRBV7-9	TGTGCCAGCAGCTCGACCAGGGGGCTAAACTATGGCTACACCTTC	CASSSTRGLNYGYTF
TRBJ2-1	.	TRBD2	TRBV7-9	TGTGCCAGCCTCGAACGACTAGCTCTGAACAATGAGCAGTTCTTC	CASLERLALNNEQFF